The clone carrying this T cell receptor (beta chain) was counted a few times. Its antigen remains unidentified. The sample comes from a study of T-cell memory formation after mild COVID-19. Barcoded TCR alpha and TCR beta cDNA libraries with UMIs came from 5'RACE using constant-segment primers. TCRdb reprocessed the 5' RACE reads with MiXCR, giving one entry per CDR3 protein. This table holds around 500,000 distinct CDR3 sequences, about 20% found once. Broader study findings: Among contracting clones, CD4+ were mainly CM/EM and CD8+ enriched in EMRA. Clonal second-wave expansions that peaked on day 37 had unconfirmed SARS-CoV-2 specificity.

Germline CDR1 is MGHRA and CDR2 is YSYEKL. The CDR3 contains 15 residues. The V and J ends lost 2 bases and 2 bases respectively, with 13 bases between them. V is TRBV4-1 and J is TRBJ2-7, with D possibly being TRBD1 (5 bases). The source is an adult woman who had mild COVID-19 (a few samples of this study predate the infection). Cell type and time point are not known. Sequenced: PBMCs or a T cell subset sorted from them (not recorded which). CDR3 in DNA: TGCGCCAGCAGCCAAACTTCAGGGTTTACCTACGAGCAGTACTTC. It is translated as CASSQTSGFTYEQYF.